These 10 T cell receptor beta chains share one sample of origin, sequenced in a study of ipilimumab plus nivolumab after autologous stem cell transplantation. Using immunoSEQ multiplex PCR, the repertoire was profiled, and TCRdb retains in-frame clones only, with some absent. This sample has some 44,000 clones, with 88% found just once. Sequenced here: PBMCs, sampled in a trial of ipilimumab plus nivolumab as post-transplant consolidation. The receptor source for this set is a male donor with multiple myeloma.

This clone was seen more than once but under ten times. V usage is TRBV5-4 and J usage is TRBJ2-7; 9 bases are shared with TRBD2. The J segment lost 3 bases and the V segment lost 0 bases, leaving 4 bases of the junction unmatched. This CDR3 spans 15 amino acids. Per the germline V gene, CDR1 is SGHNT and CDR2 is YYREEE (reference sequence). The CDR3 sequence is CASSLGLAAFYEQYF. DNA for the CDR3: TGTGCCAGCAGCTTGGGACTAGCGGCATTCTACGAGCAGTACTTC.

The rearrangement uses TRBV27 and TRBJ2-1, with 11 bases lining up with TRBD2. The germline CDR1 and CDR2 sequences are MNHEY and SMNVEV (reference sequence). The CDR3 loop spans 17 amino acids. After removal of 7 bases from V and 6 bases from J, the junction contained 14 bases not matched to a gene. This chain's CDR3 is CASNRDLGTSGRNEQFF. The CDR3 DNA follows: TGTGCCAGCAATCGGGACCTTGGGACTAGCGGTCGCAATGAGCAGTTCTTC.

The chain carries TRBV27 and TRBJ1-4, with a possible D match to TRBD1 (6 bases). V was cut by 7 bases and J by 4 bases, with 16 bases left in between. The germline gives CDR1 MNHEY, CDR2 SMNVEV (reference sequence). CDR3 size: 15 residues. CDR3 amino acids: CASKPQQGFNEKLFF. Here the CDR3 DNA reads TGTGCCAGCAAGCCCCAACAGGGATTTAATGAAAAACTGTTTTTT.

This chain uses TRBV7-9 with TRBJ1-1, with 7 bases that match TRBD1. The CDR3 totals 15 residues. CDR1 SEHNR and CDR2 FQNEAQ come from the germline V gene (reference sequence). The J segment lost 0 bases and the V segment lost 1 base, leaving 2 bases of the junction unmatched. The CDR3 DNA is TGTGCCAGCAGCTTAGGACAGGGTATGAACACTGAAGCTTTCTTT. This gives the protein CASSLGQGMNTEAFF.

This clone was seen just once. The chain uses TRBV18 and TRBJ1-1, with a possible D match to TRBD1 (6 bases). V lost 2 bases to trimming and J lost 4 bases, with 11 bases between them. CDR3 length: 14 residues. Germline CDR1 reads KGHSH; CDR2 reads LQKENI. CDR3 bases: TGTGCCAGCTCACCAGCAGGGGTGGGCACTGAAGCTTTCTTT. As protein: CASSPAGVGTEAFF. Variable domain in full (rest from reference TRBV18 and TRBJ1-1): NAGVMQNPRHLVRRRGQEARLRCSPMKGHSHVYWYRQLPEEGLKFMVYLQKENIIDESGMPKERFSAEFPKEGPSILRIQQVVRGDSAAYFCASSPAGVGTEAFFGQGTRLTVV.

The gene calls are TRBV30 and TRBJ2-7; 9 bases fit TRBD1. After removal of 1 base from V and 7 bases from J, the junction contained 11 bases not matched to a gene. This CDR3 is built from 15 residues. Germline CDR1 and CDR2: GTSNPN and SVGIG (reference sequence). For the CDR3, the DNA is TGTGCCTGGAGTGAACACTTAACAGGGGGCGAAGAGCAGTACTTC. It is translated as CAWSEHLTGGEEQYF.

This clone was observed a few times. The genes are TRBV27 and TRBJ1-1, with TRBD1 matching over 8 bases. The CDR3 runs 18 residues. In germline, CDR1 is MNHEY, CDR2 SMNVEV (reference sequence). J was trimmed by 6 bases and V by 7 bases; bases with no gene match: 22. This CDR3 is CASKSDYLGQGRGAEAFF. CDR3 in DNA: TGTGCCAGCAAATCCGATTACCTCGGACAGGGAAGGGGAGCTGAAGCTTTCTTT.

This clone was seen a handful of times. CDR3 nucleotides: TGTGCCAGCAGGGGACAGGGGCGCACTGAAGCTTTCTTT. Encoded protein: CASRGQGRTEAFF. V usage is TRBV2 and J usage is TRBJ1-1; 10 bases align to TRBD1. From germline, CDR1 is SNHLY and CDR2 FYNNEI. V shed 6 bases, J shed 4 bases, and the junction held 2 bases outside the gene matches. The CDR3 has 13 residues. The whole variable domain, remainder taken from reference TRBV2 and TRBJ1-1, is EPEVTQTPSHQVTQMGQEVILRCVPISNHLYFYWYRQILGQKVEFLVSFYNNEISEKSEIFDDQFSVERPDGSNFTLKIRSTKLEDSAMYFCASRGQGRTEAFFGQGTRLTVV.

This clone appeared once. The chain links TRBV7-8 to TRBJ1-1, with D possibly matching TRBD1 (5 bases). Germline CDR1 SGHVS, CDR2 FQNEAQ. The CDR3 runs 14 residues. V was trimmed by 6 bases and J by 0 bases, leaving 11 bases between them. For the CDR3, the DNA is TGTGCCAGCAGTAGACAGCACATGAACACTGAAGCTTTCTTT. Translating gives CASSRQHMNTEAFF.

The V call is TRBV18, the J call TRBJ1-5; a possible D gene is TRBD1 (6 bases). Trimming removed 4 bases from V and 7 bases from J, with 20 bases in between. CDR1 is KGHSH and CDR2 is LQKENI in the germline V gene. The CDR3 consists of 16 residues. DNA for the CDR3: TGTGCCAGCTCACGCTCCAGGGGAAGCGAAGGCCAGCCCCAGCATTTT. It specifies CASSRSRGSEGQPQHF.